Listed below are T cell receptor beta chains from one sample, sequenced in a study of identical twins. TCRdb re-analysed the 5' RACE reads in MiXCR, keeping a single row per CDR3 protein. The table shows 1,800,000 or so distinct CDR3 sequences, with less than 35% occurring only once. Sequencing was performed on cord blood. These receptor sequences come from a newborn girl in good health. Both conserved end residues are part of each CDR3. Each record gives: V gene, J gene, D gene, clone size, CDR3 DNA, CDR3 protein. A D gene is named only where the DNA matches it firmly. Clone sizes are given selectively: once, few, many, or a class where the clone is expanded.

v_call: TRBV28; j_call: TRBJ2-1; d_call: .; clone_size: .; cdr3_nt: TGTGCCAGCAGGATGCTTGACAGTTCCTACAATGAGCGGTTCTTC; cdr3_aa: CASRMLDSSYNERFF
v_call: TRBV7-2; j_call: TRBJ2-7; d_call: .; clone_size: few; cdr3_nt: TGTGCCAGCAGCTTATATTCGGGCGGTCCTTACGAGCAGTACTTC; cdr3_aa: CASSLYSGGPYEQYF
v_call: TRBV20-1; j_call: TRBJ2-1; d_call: .; clone_size: few; cdr3_nt: TGCAGTGCGGCACGACTTACCTACAATGAGCAGTTCTTC; cdr3_aa: CSAARLTYNEQFF
v_call: TRBV3-1; j_call: TRBJ2-7; d_call: .; clone_size: .; cdr3_nt: TGTGCCAGCAGCCAAGGCCCCTACGTGCAGTACTTC; cdr3_aa: CASSQGPYVQYF
v_call: TRBV20-1; j_call: TRBJ2-1; d_call: TRBD2; clone_size: few; cdr3_nt: TGCAGTGCTAGGAAAGGGGGGACTAGCGTAGCCGGCTCCTACAATGAGCAGTTCTTC; cdr3_aa: CSARKGGTSVAGSYNEQFF
v_call: TRBV5-1; j_call: TRBJ1-1; d_call: TRBD1; clone_size: few; cdr3_nt: TGCGCCAGCAGCTTGCGTCAGGGGGCTGAAGCTTTCTTT; cdr3_aa: CASSLRQGAEAFF
v_call: TRBV5-6; j_call: TRBJ1-4; d_call: .; clone_size: .; cdr3_nt: TGTGCCAGCAGCCCTCTCACAGGGACATCTAATGAAAAACTGTTTTTT; cdr3_aa: CASSPLTGTSNEKLFF
v_call: TRBV12-3/TRBV12-4; j_call: TRBJ1-1; d_call: .; clone_size: few; cdr3_nt: TGTGCCAGCAGCCTCTCCAGACGGGCCACTGAAGCTTTCTTT; cdr3_aa: CASSLSRRATEAFF
v_call: TRBV7-2; j_call: TRBJ2-5; d_call: .; clone_size: many; cdr3_nt: TGTGCCAGCAGCTTATCTAAAAAGACCCAGTACTTC; cdr3_aa: CASSLSKKTQYF
v_call: TRBV28; j_call: TRBJ2-1; d_call: .; clone_size: few; cdr3_nt: TGTGCCAGCAGGTGGGCTCCCTACAATGAGCAGTTCTTC; cdr3_aa: CASRWAPYNEQFF
v_call: TRBV5-1; j_call: TRBJ2-5; d_call: .; clone_size: few; cdr3_nt: TGCGCCAGCAGCTTCACTCAGCAAGAGACCCAGTACTTC; cdr3_aa: CASSFTQQETQYF